The next 5 T cell receptor beta chains were all read from a single sample in a study of blood T cell repertoires in COVID-19. Using immunoSEQ multiplex PCR, the repertoire was profiled, and TCRdb retains in-frame clones only, with some absent. The top ten hold approximately 2% of the sample, which has over 85,000 clones, 87% seen once. Sequencing was done on a sample of peripheral blood. The receptor source for this set is a man in his fifties with active COVID-19.

V usage is TRBV21-1 and J usage is TRBJ2-5; the D segment call TRBD1 is taken from the table without a DNA check. TRBV21-1 is described as a pseudogene. The CDR3 spans 14 residues. The CDR3 reads CASSNPPNQETQYF. The CDR3 region has the DNA TGTGCCAGCAGCAATCCCCCCAACCAAGAGACCCAGTACTTC.

The CDR3 DNA is TGTGCCAGCAGCGACCGGGACAGGCCTTTCGGGCTGAACGTCCTGACTTTC. Its translation is CASSDRDRPFGLNVLTF. The gene calls are TRBV9 and TRBJ2-6; 8 bases line up with TRBD1. The CDR3 totals 17 residues. CDR1 SGDLS and CDR2 YYNGEE come from the germline V gene. Trimming cost V 3 bases and J 10 bases; bases outside gene matches: 15.

The V and J genes are TRBV4-3 and TRBJ2-3; 10 bases map to TRBD2. The CDR3 is 16 amino acids. Trimming at V came to 0 bases and at J to 6 bases, leaving 6 bases not matched to a gene. Germline CDR1 reads LGHNA; CDR2 reads YSLEER. The CDR3 DNA reads as TGCGCCAGCAGCCAAGATAGCGGGGGGCCCTCGGATACGCAGTATTTT. Protein product: CASSQDSGGPSDTQYF.

The V gene is TRBV10-1, the J gene TRBJ2-7; TRBD2 aligns across 8 bases. Germline values: CDR1 WNHNN, CDR2 SYGVQD (reference sequence). With V trimmed by 4 bases and J by 4 bases, 9 bases remained unmatched. This CDR3 spans 15 amino acids. CDR3 DNA sequence: TGCGCCAGCAGTGCCAATAGCGGGGACGGATACGAGCAGTACTTC. Translated, it gives CASSANSGDGYEQYF.

The rearrangement joins TRBV19 to TRBJ1-1, with TRBD1 identical over 7 bases. This CDR3 is 13 amino acids long. The V gene end was trimmed by 7 bases and the J gene end by 4 bases; junction bases not matched to a gene: 6. Per germline, CDR1 LNHDA and CDR2 SQIVND (reference sequence). This CDR3 is CASMGDRATEAFF. CDR3 sequence (DNA): TGTGCCAGTATGGGAGACAGGGCCACTGAAGCTTTCTTT.